The sequence of this TCR beta chain was determined in a study of OX40 agonist ivuxolimab in advanced cancers. Whole-study context: Three patients, one with hepatocellular carcinoma and two with cutaneous melanoma, responded partially. Study results and limitations: Partial responders treated at 0.1-3.0 mg/kg exhibited clonal expansion among the lowest measured. At 0.1 to 3.0 mg/kg, CD4+ and CD8+ blood T cells expanded clonally by week 6.

Collection of blood occurred at baseline, at cycle 4 day 1, and at cycle 7 day 1. Germline CDR1 and CDR2: SGHAT and FQNNGV. V lost 4 bases and J lost 5; bases outside the gene matches: 12. The CDR3 runs to 17 residues. As regards this clone: Antigen: not known.

This table comes from immunoSEQ multiplex PCR, and its TCRdb copy is limited to in-frame clones, with some not included. The sample has about 62,000 clones, around 93% seen once. The clonotype was recovered from an adult with an advanced solid tumor such as melanoma, head and neck, liver or kidney cancer. The chain couples TRBV11-2 to TRBJ2-1; TRBD2 matches at 9 bases. This specimen consisted of CD4+ or CD8+ T cells sorted from blood, obtained in a trial of the OX40 agonist ivuxolimab. CDR3 DNA: TGTGCCAGCAGCTCCCCCATTGTAGCGGGAGTAAACAATGAGCAGTTCTTC. Translation gives CASSSPIVAGVNNEQFF. Combining the CDR3 with reference TRBV11-2 and TRBJ2-1 gives the whole variable domain EAGVAQSPRYKIIEKRQSVAFWCNPISGHATLYWYQQILGQGPKLLIQFQNNGVVDDSQLPKDRFSAERLKGVDSTLKIQPAKLEDSAVYLCASSSPIVAGVNNEQFFGPGTRLTVL.